Below, 15 T cell receptor beta chains from the same sample are listed, as sequenced in a study of T cell changes during pregnancy in multiple sclerosis. Clones were read by immunoSEQ multiplex PCR, and TCRdb kept only the in-frame ones, dropping some. The sample holds 90,000 to 100,000 clones; 80% to 95% are singletons and the top ten take 1.5%. The sequencing here drew on peripheral blood, taken in the first trimester of pregnancy. All receptors derive from a female donor with multiple sclerosis, enrolled in a pregnancy study.

V and J are TRBV27 and TRBJ1-5; D possibly corresponds to TRBD1 (6 bases). Germline loops: CDR1 MNHEY, CDR2 SMNVEV (reference sequence). The CDR3 covers 16 residues. Trimming removed 0 bases from V and 2 bases from J, with 11 bases in between. In nucleotides, the CDR3 is TGTGCCAGCAGTTTATCTACAGGGATGGGCAATCAGCCCCAGCATTTT. Amino acid sequence: CASSLSTGMGNQPQHF.

V gene TRBV4-2 combines with J gene TRBJ2-3; 9 nucleotides agree with TRBD2. The CDR3 length is 17 residues. Looked up from germline, CDR1 is LGHNA and CDR2 is YNFKEQ. The V gene end was trimmed by 0 bases and the J gene end by 0 bases; junction bases not matched to a gene: 4. CDR3 sequence reads: CASSQEGTSGSTDTQYF. The CDR3 bases are TGTGCCAGCAGCCAAGAAGGCACTAGCGGGAGCACAGATACGCAGTATTTT.

The rearrangement uses TRBV21-1 and TRBJ1-5. TRBV21-1 is described as a pseudogene. The CDR3 runs to 16 residues. CDR3 sequence: CASKKGGGARNQPQHF. CDR3 DNA: TGTGCCAGCAAAAAAGGCGGGGGGGCGCGTAATCAGCCCCAGCATTTT.

The chain couples TRBV4-2 to TRBJ2-1; 7 positions match TRBD2. There are 12 residues in the CDR3. Germline CDR1 LGHNA, CDR2 YNFKEQ. V was clipped by 3 bases and J by 9 bases; unmatched bases: 2. The CDR3 sequence is CASSQIAGEQFF. The CDR3 DNA sequence: TGTGCCAGCAGCCAGATAGCGGGTGAGCAGTTCTTC.

The chain uses TRBV10-1 and TRBJ2-1; 8 bases line up with TRBD1. Trimming at V came to 2 bases and at J to 7 bases, leaving 4 bases not matched to a gene. Germline V gene lookup returns CDR1 WNHNN and CDR2 SYGVQD (reference sequence). The CDR3 runs to 14 residues. The CDR3 is CASSELTGGNEQFF. CDR3 DNA sequence: TGCGCCAGCAGTGAGCTTACAGGGGGGAATGAGCAGTTCTTC.

This rearrangement joins TRBV4-2 to TRBJ2-1, with TRBD2 identical over 11 bases. The CDR3 spans 16 residues. Germline V gene data show CDR1 as LGHNA and CDR2 as YNFKEQ. The V and J ends lost 4 bases and 6 bases, in that order; junction bases with no gene match: 8. CDR3 residues: CASSPETSGKRNEQFF. CDR3 in DNA: TGTGCCAGCAGCCCTGAGACTAGCGGGAAGCGCAATGAGCAGTTCTTC.

The chain combines TRBV11-2 with TRBJ2-1; D is perhaps TRBD2 (6 bases). Deletions cut 5 bases from V and 2 bases from J, with 16 bases between. The germline V gene has CDR1 SGHAT and CDR2 FQNNGV. CDR3 length equals 16 residues. In DNA form, the CDR3 reads TGTGCCAGCAGCCCCGAGACTAGTATCGCCTACAATGAGCAGTTCTTC. Translation gives CASSPETSIAYNEQFF. Together with reference TRBV11-2 and TRBJ2-1, the CDR3 gives the full variable domain: EAGVAQSPRYKIIEKRQSVAFWCNPISGHATLYWYQQILGQGPKLLIQFQNNGVVDDSQLPKDRFSAERLKGVDSTLKIQPAKLEDSAVYLCASSPETSIAYNEQFFGPGTRLTVL.

CDR3 in DNA: TGTGCCACCAGCAGAGATCCCCCGGACAGGGGGAGTCAGCCCCAGCATTTT. Translated, it gives CATSRDPPDRGSQPQHF. The chain couples TRBV15 to TRBJ1-5; 10 nucleotides agree with TRBD1. Looked up from germline, CDR1 is LNHNV and CDR2 is YYDKDF (reference sequence). V shed 0 bases, J shed 6 bases, and the junction held 8 bases outside the gene matches. The CDR3 runs 17 residues.

V is TRBV19 and J is TRBJ1-5, with D possibly matching TRBD1 (5 bases). Per germline, CDR1 LNHDA and CDR2 SQIVND (reference sequence). This CDR3 has 13 residues. V lost 7 bases to trimming and J lost 7 bases, with 14 bases between them. The CDR3 here is CASTDSGGQPQHF. The DNA of the CDR3 is TGTGCCAGTACTGACTCGGGGGGGCAGCCCCAGCATTTT.

The J gene is TRBJ2-3, the V gene TRBV6-5; the D is unclear. Germline-derived CDR1 and CDR2 are MNHEY and SVGAGI. This CDR3 has 11 amino acids. Trimming removed 7 bases at V and 5 bases at J, with 7 bases between. CDR3 nucleotides: TGTGCCAGCAAGTTCGGAGATACGCAGTATTTT. Encoded protein: CASKFGDTQYF.

The genes are TRBV7-6 and TRBJ1-1; tentatively, D is TRBD1 (5 bases). This CDR3 has 14 amino acids. Germline V gene sequence: CDR1 SGHVS, CDR2 FNYEAQ. Trimming cost V 5 bases and J 2 bases, with 12 bases left between them. CDR3 in DNA: TGTGCCAGCAGCCCCCTCGACAGCAACACTGAAGCTTTCTTT. It yields the protein CASSPLDSNTEAFF.

This clone was counted once. The chain combines TRBV23-1 with TRBJ1-1; D unresolved. TRBV23-1 is marked as an open reading frame, function uncertain. The V and J ends lost 3 bases and 9 bases respectively, with 20 bases between them. The CDR3 has 15 residues. CDR3 sequence reads: CASSQRTGEPGKAFF. DNA for the CDR3: TGCGCCAGCAGTCAGCGTACTGGGGAGCCTGGGAAAGCTTTCTTT.

V is TRBV7-6 and J is TRBJ1-1, with 7 nucleotides matching TRBD1. The CDR3 runs 13 residues. V gave up 2 bases and J gave up 8 bases; unmatched junction bases: 5. CDR1 and CDR2 from the germline V gene are SGHVS and FNYEAQ. The CDR3 loop is CASSLSPDREAFF. CDR3 sequence (DNA): TGTGCCAGCAGCTTATCCCCGGACAGGGAAGCTTTCTTT. Combining the CDR3 with reference TRBV7-6 and TRBJ1-1 gives the whole variable domain GAGVSQSPRYKVTKRGQDVALRCDPISGHVSLYWYRQALGQGPEFLTYFNYEAQQDKSGLPNDRFSAERPEGSISTLTIQRTEQRDSAMYRCASSLSPDREAFFGQGTRLTVV.

The count of this clone is one. The DNA of the CDR3 is TGTGCCAGCAGTTTCGTCTCTGGACAGGGAACGGGGGAGCAGTACTTC. Its protein is CASSFVSGQGTGEQYF. J is TRBJ2-7 and V is TRBV28; 8 bases line up with TRBD1. The ends lost 3 bases at V and 7 bases at J; junction bases unmatched: 14. In germline, CDR1 is MDHEN, CDR2 SYDVKM. CDR3 length: 16 amino acids. Drawing the rest from reference TRBV28 and TRBJ2-7, the complete variable domain is DVKVTQSSRYLVKRTGEKVFLECVQDMDHENMFWYRQDPGLGLRLIYFSYDVKMKEKGDIPEGYSVSREKKERFSLILESASTNQTSMYLCASSFVSGQGTGEQYFGPGTRLTVT.

This clone was counted a single time. The chain combines TRBV29-1 with TRBJ2-1; 7 bases are a match to TRBD1. Germline-derived CDR1 and CDR2 are SQVTM and ANQGSEA. CDR3 length equals 12 residues. J lost 7 bases, V lost 1 base, and 1 base had no gene match. In DNA form, the CDR3 reads TGCAGCGTTGAAGGCAGGGGGAATGAGCAGTTCTTC. This translates into CSVEGRGNEQFF.